The present T cell receptor (beta chain) was sequenced within a study of blood T cell repertoires in COVID-19. Study details: Collection of acute and convalescent COVID-19 samples took place in the United States, Italy and Spain. Sources were T cells, B-cell-depleted T cells, or PBMCs; the material itself was cDNA or gDNA.

The authors' processing: Nucleated cell counts were estimated from reference gene primer amplification. The table came from immunoSEQ multiplex PCR; TCRdb's copy has only in-frame clones and leaves some out. V, J and clone size were drawn from that table, and D and trimming were deduced from the DNA. This sample yields roughly 230,000 clones, of which approximately 92% are seen a single time; around 4.6% belongs to the top ten. The germline gives CDR1 MNHEY, CDR2 SMNVEV (reference sequence). The CDR3 contains 15 residues. Unmatched junction bases numbered 5, after V lost 3 bases and J lost 5 bases. Specimen: peripheral blood. The clonotype originates from a woman aged 40-49 years who had recovered from COVID-19. V usage is TRBV27 and J usage is TRBJ2-1, with 9 bases that match TRBD1. The CDR3 is CASSLGTGTHNEQFF. The CDR3, as DNA: TGTGCCAGCAGTTTGGGGACAGGGACACACAATGAGCAGTTCTTC.